The T cell receptor beta chain described here comes from a study of immune characteristics of hereditary and idiopathic chronic pancreatitis. The study in broad terms: The study examined local immune cells and TCRbeta repertoires in the pancreas in hereditary and idiopathic chronic pancreatitis, using control pancreases from organ donors for comparison. In total, about five control pancreases, roughly seven hereditary chronic pancreatitis pancreases and roughly six idiopathic chronic pancreatitis pancreases underwent TCRbeta sequencing. Minimal in vitro experimental manipulation of pancreas-infiltrating T cells was the reason the gDNA-based approach was selected.

Library creation used the immunoSEQ multiplex PCR assay. The TCRbeta CDR3 region and adjacent sequences were amplified and sequenced from pancreatic genomic DNA. The authors' pipeline ran thus. Repertoire diversity was measured as a mean normalized Shannon-Wiener index, alongside productive clonality and productive rearrangement counts. Control and chronic pancreatitis repertoire metrics were compared by means of the nonparametric Mann-Whitney U test. A shared clonotype was defined as a CDR3beta sequence with the same amino acid composition and length across subjects. This immuneACCESS table, as held by TCRdb, lists in-frame sequences with V and J called but not all clones. Of the missing ones, under half trace to an unresolved V gene in checked studies; the others have no known cause. V, J and clone size are taken as reported in that table, and D and trimming were inferred from the DNA itself. The sample table shows 9,000 to 10,000 clones, and roughly 83% are seen once. More than 13% of the sample belongs to the ten largest clones.

Chronic pancreatitis pancreas tissue was obtained from patients undergoing total pancreatectomy with islet autotransplantation (TPIAT). Included chronic pancreatitis patients had no known history of diabetes. For TCRbeta sequencing, genomic DNA was pulled straight from bulk pancreas tissue, skipping any T cell sorting. Idiopathic chronic pancreatitis patients had no particular identified cause of disease. At two US centers, pancreas tissues from patients and organ donors were collected on a consecutive basis. Points on this clone: Its antigen is still unknown. No much larger clone exists at a distance of one base, and base qualities are not known.

The CDR3 contains 16 residues, cysteine and phenylalanine counted. The only DNA kept is the CDR3, 48 bases in frame from the first base. V is clipped by 4 bases and J by 3 bases, and the sequence between their germline boundaries is 14 bases long. From the germline V gene (reference sequence), CDR1 is SGHNT and CDR2 is YYREEE. On the study overall, not on this receptor specifically: Vbeta-Jbeta gene family usage, including TRBV10, TRBV19, TRBV23 and TRBV5, differed between hereditary and idiopathic chronic pancreatitis. The study did not include chronic pancreatitis caused by alcohol use. Numbers of productive TCR rearrangements correlated positively with disease severity scores among roughly 13 chronic pancreatitis patients. Because patient tissue could only be obtained at the time of TPIAT, differences in disease duration may have influenced the immune findings. Compared with controls, TCRbeta repertoire diversity was significantly higher and clonality was lower in both chronic pancreatitis groups.

This clonotype was sampled from a human donor with chronic pancreatitis. Material: pancreas tissue with idiopathic chronic pancreatitis. What this sample's cell subset or site label stands for: chronic pancreatitis without an identified cause. The rearranged chain carries TRBV5-4 and TRBJ1-6, with the D gene call left open. The sequence in DNA is TGTGCCAGCAGCCCGGGGATGTCGAACTATAATTCACCCCTCCACTTT. Translated, this gives CASSPGMSNYNSPLHF. Full variable domain (CDR3 extended with the reference TRBV5-4 and TRBJ1-6 proteins): ETGVTQSPTHLIKTRGQQVTLRCSSQSGHNTVSWYQQALGQGPQFIFQYYREEENGRGNFPPRFSGLQFPNYSSELNVNALELDDSALYLCASSPGMSNYNSPLHFGNGTRLTVT.